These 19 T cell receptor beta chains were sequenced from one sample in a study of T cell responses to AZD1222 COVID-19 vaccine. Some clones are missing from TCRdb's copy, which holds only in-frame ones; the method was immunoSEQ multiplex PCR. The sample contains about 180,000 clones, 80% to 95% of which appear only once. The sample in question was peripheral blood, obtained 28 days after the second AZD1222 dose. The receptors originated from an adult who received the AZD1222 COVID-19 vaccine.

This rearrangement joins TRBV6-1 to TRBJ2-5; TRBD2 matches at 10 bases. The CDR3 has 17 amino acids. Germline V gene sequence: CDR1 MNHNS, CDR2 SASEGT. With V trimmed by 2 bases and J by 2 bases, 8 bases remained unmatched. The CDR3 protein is CASSETLAGRRQETQYF. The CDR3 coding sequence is TGTGCCAGCAGTGAAACACTAGCGGGGCGTCGGCAAGAGACCCAGTACTTC.

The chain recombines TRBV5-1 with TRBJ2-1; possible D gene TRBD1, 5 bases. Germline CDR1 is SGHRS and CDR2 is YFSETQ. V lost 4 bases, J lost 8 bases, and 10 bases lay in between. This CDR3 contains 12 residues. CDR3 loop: CASSGQGDEQFF. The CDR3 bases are TGCGCCAGCAGCGGACAAGGAGATGAGCAGTTCTTC.

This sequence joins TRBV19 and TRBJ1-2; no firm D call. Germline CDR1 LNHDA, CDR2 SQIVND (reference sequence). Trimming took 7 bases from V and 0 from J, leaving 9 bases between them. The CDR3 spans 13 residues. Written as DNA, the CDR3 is TGTGCCAGTAAGGAGGGAGCTAACTATGGCTACACCTTC. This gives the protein CASKEGANYGYTF.

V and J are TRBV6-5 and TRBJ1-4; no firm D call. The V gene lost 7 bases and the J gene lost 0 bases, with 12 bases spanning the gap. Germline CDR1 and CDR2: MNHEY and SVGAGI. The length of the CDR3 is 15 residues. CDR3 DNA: TGTGCCAGCACCACGGAGTTTGCAACTAATGAAAAACTGTTTTTT. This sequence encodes CASTTEFATNEKLFF.

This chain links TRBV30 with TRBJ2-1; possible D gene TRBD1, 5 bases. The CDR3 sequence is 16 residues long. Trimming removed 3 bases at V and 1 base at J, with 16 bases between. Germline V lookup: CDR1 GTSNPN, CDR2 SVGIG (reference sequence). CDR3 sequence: CAWSETFRVSYNEQFF. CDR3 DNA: TGTGCCTGGAGCGAAACCTTCAGGGTATCCTACAATGAGCAGTTCTTC.

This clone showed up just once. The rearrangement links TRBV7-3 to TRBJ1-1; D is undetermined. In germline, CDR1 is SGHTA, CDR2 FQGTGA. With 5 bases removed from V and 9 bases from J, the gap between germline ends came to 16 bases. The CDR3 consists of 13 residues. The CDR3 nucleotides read TGTGCCAGCAGCAGCCGGGCCTCTACACAAGCTTTCTTT. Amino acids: CASSSRASTQAFF.

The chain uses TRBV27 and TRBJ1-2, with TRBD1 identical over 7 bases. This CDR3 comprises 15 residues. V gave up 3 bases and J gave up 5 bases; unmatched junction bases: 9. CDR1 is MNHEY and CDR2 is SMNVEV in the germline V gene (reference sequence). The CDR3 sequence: CASSLYEAGGYGYTF. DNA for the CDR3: TGTGCCAGCAGTTTGTATGAGGCAGGGGGATATGGCTACACCTTC.

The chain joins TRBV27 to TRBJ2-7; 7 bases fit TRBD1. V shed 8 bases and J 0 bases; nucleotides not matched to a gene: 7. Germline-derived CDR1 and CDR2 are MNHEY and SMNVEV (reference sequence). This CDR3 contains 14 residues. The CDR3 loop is CASRTGDLSYEQYF. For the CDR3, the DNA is TGTGCCAGCCGTACAGGGGACCTCTCCTACGAGCAGTACTTC.

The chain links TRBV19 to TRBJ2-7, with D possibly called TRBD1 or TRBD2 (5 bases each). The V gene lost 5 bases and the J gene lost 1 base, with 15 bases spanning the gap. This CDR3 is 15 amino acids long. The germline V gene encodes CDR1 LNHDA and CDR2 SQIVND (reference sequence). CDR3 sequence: CASSVAGTGSYEQYF. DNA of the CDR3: TGTGCCAGTAGTGTCGCCGGGACGGGATCCTACGAGCAGTACTTC.

CDR3 sequence: CASSGGFGRSYNEQFF. CDR3 DNA: TGTGCCAGCAGCGGGGGATTCGGTCGCTCCTACAATGAGCAGTTCTTC. This chain joins TRBV9 and TRBJ2-1; D not certain. Germline-derived CDR1 and CDR2 are SGDLS and YYNGEE. This CDR3 region has 16 residues. The germline V and J ends were trimmed by 3 bases and 0 bases, with 13 bases remaining between them.

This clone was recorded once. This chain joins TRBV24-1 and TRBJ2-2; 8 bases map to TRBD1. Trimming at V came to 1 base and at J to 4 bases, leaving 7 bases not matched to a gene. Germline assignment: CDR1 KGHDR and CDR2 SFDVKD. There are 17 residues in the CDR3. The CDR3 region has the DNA TGTGCCACCAGTGATTTTTGGCAGGGGGCATCCACCGGGGAGCTGTTTTTT. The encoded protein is CATSDFWQGASTGELFF.

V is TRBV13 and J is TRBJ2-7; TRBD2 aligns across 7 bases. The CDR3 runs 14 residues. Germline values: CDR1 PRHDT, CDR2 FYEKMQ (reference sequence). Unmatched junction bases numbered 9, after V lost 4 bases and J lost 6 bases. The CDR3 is CASSWGGGRGEQYF. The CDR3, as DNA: TGTGCCAGCAGCTGGGGTGGCGGGAGAGGCGAGCAGTACTTC.

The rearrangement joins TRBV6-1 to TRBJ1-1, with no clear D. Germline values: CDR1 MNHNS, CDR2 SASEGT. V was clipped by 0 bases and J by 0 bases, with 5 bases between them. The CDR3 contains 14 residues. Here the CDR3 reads CASSEAGLNTEAFF. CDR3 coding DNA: TGTGCCAGCAGTGAAGCCGGCTTGAACACTGAAGCTTTCTTT.

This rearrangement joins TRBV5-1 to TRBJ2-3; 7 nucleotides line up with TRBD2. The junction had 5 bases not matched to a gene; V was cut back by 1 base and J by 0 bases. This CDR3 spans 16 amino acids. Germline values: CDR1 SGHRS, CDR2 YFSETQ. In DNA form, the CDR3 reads TGCGCCAGCAGCTTGAACGGACTAGGTAGCACAGATACGCAGTATTTT. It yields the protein CASSLNGLGSTDTQYF.

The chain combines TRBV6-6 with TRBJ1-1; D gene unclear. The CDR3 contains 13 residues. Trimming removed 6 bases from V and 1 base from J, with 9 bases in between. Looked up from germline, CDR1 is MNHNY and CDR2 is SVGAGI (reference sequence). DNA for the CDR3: TGTGCCAGCAGAATAGGACGGAACACTGAAGCTTTCTTT. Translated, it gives CASRIGRNTEAFF.

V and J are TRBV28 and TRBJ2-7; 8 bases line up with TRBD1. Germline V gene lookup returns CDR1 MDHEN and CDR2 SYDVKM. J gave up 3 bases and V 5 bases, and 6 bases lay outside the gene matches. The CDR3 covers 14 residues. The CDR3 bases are TGTGCCAGCAGTCAGACAGGGGATGGCTACGAGCAGTACTTC. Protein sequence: CASSQTGDGYEQYF.

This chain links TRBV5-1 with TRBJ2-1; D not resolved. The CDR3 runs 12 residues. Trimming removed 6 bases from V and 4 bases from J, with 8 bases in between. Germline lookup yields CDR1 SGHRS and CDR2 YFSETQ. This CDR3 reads CASNQVYNEQFF. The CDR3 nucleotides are TGCGCCAGCAATCAAGTTTACAATGAGCAGTTCTTC.

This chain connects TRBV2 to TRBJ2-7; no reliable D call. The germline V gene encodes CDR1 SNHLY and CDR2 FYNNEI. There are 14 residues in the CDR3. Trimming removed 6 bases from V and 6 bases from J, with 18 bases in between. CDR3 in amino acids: CASRTGPSIGEQYF. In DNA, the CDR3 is TGTGCCAGCAGGACCGGTCCTTCCATAGGCGAGCAGTACTTC.

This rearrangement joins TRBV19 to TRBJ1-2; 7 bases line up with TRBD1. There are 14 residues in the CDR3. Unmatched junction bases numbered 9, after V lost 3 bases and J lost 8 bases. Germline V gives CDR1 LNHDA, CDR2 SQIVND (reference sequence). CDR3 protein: CASSIGTGEDGYTF. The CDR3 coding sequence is TGTGCCAGTAGTATCGGCACAGGGGAGGACGGCTACACCTTC.